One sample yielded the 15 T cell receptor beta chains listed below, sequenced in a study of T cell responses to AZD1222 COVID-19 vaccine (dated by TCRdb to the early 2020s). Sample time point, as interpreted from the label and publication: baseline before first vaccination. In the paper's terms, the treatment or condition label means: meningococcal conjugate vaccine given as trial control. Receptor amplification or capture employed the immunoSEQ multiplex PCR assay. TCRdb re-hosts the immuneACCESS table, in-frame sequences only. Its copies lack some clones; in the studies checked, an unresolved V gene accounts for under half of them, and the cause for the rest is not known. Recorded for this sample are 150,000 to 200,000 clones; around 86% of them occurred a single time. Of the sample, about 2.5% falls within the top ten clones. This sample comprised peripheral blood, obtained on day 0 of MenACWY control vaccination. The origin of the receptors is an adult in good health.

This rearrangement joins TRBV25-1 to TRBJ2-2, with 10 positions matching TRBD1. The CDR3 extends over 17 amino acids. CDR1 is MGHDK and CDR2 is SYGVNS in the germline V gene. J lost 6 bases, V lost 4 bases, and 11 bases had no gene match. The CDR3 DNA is TGTGCCAGCAGTGGACAGGGGGCTACGGGCTTGCCCGGGGAGCTGTTTTTT. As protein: CASSGQGATGLPGELFF.

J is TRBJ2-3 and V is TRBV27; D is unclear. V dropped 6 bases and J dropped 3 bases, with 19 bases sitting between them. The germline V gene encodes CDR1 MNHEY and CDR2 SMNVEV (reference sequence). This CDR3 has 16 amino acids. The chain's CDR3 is CASRRQAHARTDTQYF. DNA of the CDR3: TGTGCCAGCAGGCGGCAGGCCCACGCCCGGACAGATACGCAGTATTTT.

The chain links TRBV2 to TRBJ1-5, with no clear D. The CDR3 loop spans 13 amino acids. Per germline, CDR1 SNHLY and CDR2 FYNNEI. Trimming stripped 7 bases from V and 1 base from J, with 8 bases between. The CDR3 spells CASMSRSNQPQHF. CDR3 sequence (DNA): TGTGCCAGCATGAGTAGAAGCAATCAGCCCCAGCATTTT.

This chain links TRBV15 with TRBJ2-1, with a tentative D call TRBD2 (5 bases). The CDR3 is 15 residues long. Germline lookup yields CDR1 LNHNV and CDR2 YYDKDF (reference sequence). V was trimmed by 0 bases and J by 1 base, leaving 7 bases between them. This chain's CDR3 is CATSRDRGSYNEQFF. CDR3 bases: TGTGCCACCAGCAGAGATCGGGGATCCTACAATGAGCAGTTCTTC.

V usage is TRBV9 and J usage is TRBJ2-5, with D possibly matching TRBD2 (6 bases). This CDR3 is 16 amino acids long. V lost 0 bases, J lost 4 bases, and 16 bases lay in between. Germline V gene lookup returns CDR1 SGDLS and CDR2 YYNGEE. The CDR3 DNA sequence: TGTGCCAGCAGCGTAGCTGGAGGGACGGCATCAGAGACCCAGTACTTC. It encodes CASSVAGGTASETQYF.

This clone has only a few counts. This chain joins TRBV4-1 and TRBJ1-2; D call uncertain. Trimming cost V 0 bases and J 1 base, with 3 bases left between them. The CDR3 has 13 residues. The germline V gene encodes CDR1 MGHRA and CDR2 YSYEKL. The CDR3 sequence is CASSQDYNYGYTF. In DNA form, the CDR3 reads TGCGCCAGCAGCCAAGATTATAACTATGGCTACACCTTC.

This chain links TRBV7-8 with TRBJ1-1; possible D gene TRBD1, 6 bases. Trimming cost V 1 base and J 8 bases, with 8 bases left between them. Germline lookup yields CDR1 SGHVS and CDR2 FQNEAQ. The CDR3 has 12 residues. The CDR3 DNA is TGTGCCAGCAGCTTAGGAACAGGGGAAGCTTTCTTT. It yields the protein CASSLGTGEAFF.

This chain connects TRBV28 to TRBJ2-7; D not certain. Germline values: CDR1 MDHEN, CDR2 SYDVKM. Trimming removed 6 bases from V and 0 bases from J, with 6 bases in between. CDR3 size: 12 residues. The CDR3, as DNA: TGTGCCAGCAGATCCCTCTCCTACGAGCAGTACTTC. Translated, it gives CASRSLSYEQYF.

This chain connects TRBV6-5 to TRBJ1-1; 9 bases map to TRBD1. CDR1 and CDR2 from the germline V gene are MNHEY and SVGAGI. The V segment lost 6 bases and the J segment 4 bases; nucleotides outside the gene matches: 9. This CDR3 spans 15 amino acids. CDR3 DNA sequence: TGTGCCAGCAGAAAAGCCGGGACAGGGACCACTGAAGCTTTCTTT. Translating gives CASRKAGTGTTEAFF.

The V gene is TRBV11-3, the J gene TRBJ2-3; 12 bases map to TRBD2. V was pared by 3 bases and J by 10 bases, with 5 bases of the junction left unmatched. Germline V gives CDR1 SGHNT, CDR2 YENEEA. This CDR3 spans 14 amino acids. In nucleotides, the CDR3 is TGTGCCAGCAGCTTTGAGACTAGCGGGAGTCCGCAGTATTTT. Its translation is CASSFETSGSPQYF.

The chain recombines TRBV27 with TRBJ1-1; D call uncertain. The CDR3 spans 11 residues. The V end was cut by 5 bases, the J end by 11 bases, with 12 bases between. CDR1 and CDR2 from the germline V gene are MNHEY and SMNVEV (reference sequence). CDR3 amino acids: CASSPRLPAFF. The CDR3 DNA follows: TGTGCCAGCAGTCCCAGGCTCCCGGCTTTCTTT.

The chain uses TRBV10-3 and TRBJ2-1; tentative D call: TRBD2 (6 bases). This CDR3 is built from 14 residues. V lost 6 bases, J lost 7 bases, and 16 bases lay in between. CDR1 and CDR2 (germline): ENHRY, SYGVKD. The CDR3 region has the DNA TGTGCCATCAGAAGCCTGGGGGGTCTTAATGAGCAGTTCTTC. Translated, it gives CAIRSLGGLNEQFF.

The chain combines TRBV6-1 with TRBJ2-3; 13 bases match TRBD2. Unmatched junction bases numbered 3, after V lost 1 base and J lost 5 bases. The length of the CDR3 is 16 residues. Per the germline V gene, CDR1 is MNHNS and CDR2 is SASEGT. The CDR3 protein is CASSEGTSGRGDTQYF. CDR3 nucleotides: TGTGCCAGCAGTGAAGGAACTAGCGGGAGGGGAGATACGCAGTATTTT.

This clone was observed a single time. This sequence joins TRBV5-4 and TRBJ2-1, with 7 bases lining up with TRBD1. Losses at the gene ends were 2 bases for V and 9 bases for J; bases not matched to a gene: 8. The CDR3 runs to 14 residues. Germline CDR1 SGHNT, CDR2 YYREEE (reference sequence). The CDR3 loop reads CASSFRPGQFEQFF. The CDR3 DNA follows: TGTGCCAGCAGCTTCCGTCCGGGACAGTTTGAGCAGTTCTTC. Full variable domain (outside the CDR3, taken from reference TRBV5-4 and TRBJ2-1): ETGVTQSPTHLIKTRGQQVTLRCSSQSGHNTVSWYQQALGQGPQFIFQYYREEENGRGNFPPRFSGLQFPNYSSELNVNALELDDSALYLCASSFRPGQFEQFFGPGTRLTVL.

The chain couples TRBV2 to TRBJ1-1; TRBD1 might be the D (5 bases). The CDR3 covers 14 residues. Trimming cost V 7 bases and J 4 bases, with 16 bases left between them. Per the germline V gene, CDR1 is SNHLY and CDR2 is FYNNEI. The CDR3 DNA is TGTGCCAGCATGGCAGGGATGGGTGGCACTGAAGCTTTCTTT. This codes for CASMAGMGGTEAFF.